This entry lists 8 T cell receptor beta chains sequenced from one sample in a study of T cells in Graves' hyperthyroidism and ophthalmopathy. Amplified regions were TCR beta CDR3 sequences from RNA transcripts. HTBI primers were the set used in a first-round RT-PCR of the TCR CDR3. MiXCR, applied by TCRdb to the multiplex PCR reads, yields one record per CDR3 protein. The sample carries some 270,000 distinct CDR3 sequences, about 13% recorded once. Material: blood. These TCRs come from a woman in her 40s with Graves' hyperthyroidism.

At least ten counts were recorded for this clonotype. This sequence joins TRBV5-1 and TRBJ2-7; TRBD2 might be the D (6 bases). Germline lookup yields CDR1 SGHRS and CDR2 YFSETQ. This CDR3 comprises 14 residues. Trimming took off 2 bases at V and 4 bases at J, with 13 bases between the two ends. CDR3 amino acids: CASSFRAGDYEQYF. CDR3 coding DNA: TGCGCCAGCAGCTTTCGAGCGGGCGATTACGAGCAGTACTTC.

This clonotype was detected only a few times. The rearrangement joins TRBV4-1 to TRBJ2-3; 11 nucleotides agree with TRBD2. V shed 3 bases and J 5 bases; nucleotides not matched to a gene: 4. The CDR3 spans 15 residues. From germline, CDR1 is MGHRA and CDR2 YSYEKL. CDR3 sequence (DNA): TGCGCCAGCAGCCATAGCGGGAGGGCCGGAGATACGCAGTATTTT. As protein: CASSHSGRAGDTQYF.

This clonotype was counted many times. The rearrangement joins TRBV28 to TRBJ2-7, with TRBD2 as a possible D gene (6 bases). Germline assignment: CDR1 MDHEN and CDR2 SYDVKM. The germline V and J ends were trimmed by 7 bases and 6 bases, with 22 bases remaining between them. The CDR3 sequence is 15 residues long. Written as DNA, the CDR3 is TGTGCCAGCACCAAACCGGGACTCACCTACCGCGAGCAGTACTTC. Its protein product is CASTKPGLTYREQYF. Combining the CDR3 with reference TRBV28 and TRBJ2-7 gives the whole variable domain DVKVTQSSRYLVKRTGEKVFLECVQDMDHENMFWYRQDPGLGLRLIYFSYDVKMKEKGDIPEGYSVSREKKERFSLILESASTNQTSMYLCASTKPGLTYREQYFGPGTRLTVT.

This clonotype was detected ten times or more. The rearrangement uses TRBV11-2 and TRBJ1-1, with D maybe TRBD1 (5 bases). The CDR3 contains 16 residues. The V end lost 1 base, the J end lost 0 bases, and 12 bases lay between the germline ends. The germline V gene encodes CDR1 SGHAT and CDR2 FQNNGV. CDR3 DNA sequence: TGTGCCAGCAGCTTAGGAGCCGGGACTCTGAACACTGAAGCTTTCTTT. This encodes CASSLGAGTLNTEAFF.

CDR3 amino acids: CASSLDSSGGNQPQHF. The DNA for the CDR3 is TGTGCCAGCAGTCTCGACTCTTCGGGGGGCAATCAGCCCCAGCATTTT. This sequence joins TRBV5-6 and TRBJ1-5; possible D gene TRBD1, 5 bases. The CDR3 contains 16 residues. The V end lost 5 bases, the J end lost 2 bases, and 17 bases lay between the germline ends. Germline CDR1 is SGHDT and CDR2 is YYEEEE.

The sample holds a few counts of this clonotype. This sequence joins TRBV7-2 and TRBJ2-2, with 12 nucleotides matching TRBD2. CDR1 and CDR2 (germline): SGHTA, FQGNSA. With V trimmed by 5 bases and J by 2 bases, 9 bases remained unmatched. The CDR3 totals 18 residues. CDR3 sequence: CASSTRWTSGVNTGELFF. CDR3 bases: TGTGCCAGCAGCACCCGGTGGACTAGCGGGGTAAACACCGGGGAGCTGTTTTTT. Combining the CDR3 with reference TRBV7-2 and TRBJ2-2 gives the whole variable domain GAGVSQSPSNKVTEKGKDVELRCDPISGHTALYWYRQSLGQGLEFLIYFQGNSAPDKSGLPSDRFSAERTGGSVSTLTIQRTQQEDSAVYLCASSTRWTSGVNTGELFFGEGSRLTVL.

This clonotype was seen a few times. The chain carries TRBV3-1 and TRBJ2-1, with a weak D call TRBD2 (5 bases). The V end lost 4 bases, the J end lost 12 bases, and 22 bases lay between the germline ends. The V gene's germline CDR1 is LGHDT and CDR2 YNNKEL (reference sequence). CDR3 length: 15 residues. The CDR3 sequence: CASSPRPGRVFGQFF. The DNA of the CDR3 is TGTGCCAGCAGCCCCCGACCGGGGAGAGTATTTGGGCAGTTCTTC.

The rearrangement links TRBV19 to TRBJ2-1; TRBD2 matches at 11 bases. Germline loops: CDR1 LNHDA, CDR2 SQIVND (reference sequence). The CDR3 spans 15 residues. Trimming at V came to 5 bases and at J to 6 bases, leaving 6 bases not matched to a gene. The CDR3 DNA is TGTGCCAGTAGTTTGGGACTAGCGGCCCTCAATGAGCAGTTCTTC. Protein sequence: CASSLGLAALNEQFF.